Each of the 20 T cell receptor beta chains below was sequenced from the same sample in a study of shared clonotypes between healthy human individuals. The repertoire was sequenced with immunoSEQ multiplex PCR; TCRdb's copy has only in-frame clones and lacks some. The sample contains 2,500,000 or so clones, under 95% of which appear only once. Sequenced material: naive CD4+ T cells from PBMCs. The subset is: CD45RA+ positively selected. These TCRs come from a man aged 18 to 30 in good health. Some clones in this sample may be carry-over from other donors' samples.

About this clone itself: The same CDR3 arises from other DNA sequences in this sample as well. This sequence joins TRBV27 and TRBJ2-7; no clear D. The V gene lost 6 bases and the J gene lost 4 bases, with 7 bases spanning the gap. Germline CDR1 is MNHEY and CDR2 is SMNVEV (reference sequence). The CDR3 spans 11 residues. CDR3 in DNA: TGTGCCAGCAGCAGTTTTTACGAGCAGTACTTC. This codes for CASSSFYEQYF.

The V call is TRBV7-2, the J call TRBJ2-2, with unresolved D. CDR3 length equals 14 residues. Germline V lookup: CDR1 SGHTA, CDR2 FQGNSA. V lost 3 bases and J lost 4, with 9 bases in between. Written as DNA, the CDR3 is TGTGCCAGCAGCTTTGGGCGGCGCACCGGGGAGCTGTTTTTT. Translating it yields CASSFGRRTGELFF.

The chain is built from TRBV2 and TRBJ1-1, with 10 bases that match TRBD1. With V trimmed by 5 bases and J by 1 base, 7 bases remained unmatched. This CDR3 comprises 16 residues. Germline CDR1 is SNHLY and CDR2 is FYNNEI. The CDR3 DNA is TGTGCCAGCAGTAGACAGGGGGCTAGGCAGAACACTGAAGCTTTCTTT. Translating gives CASSRQGARQNTEAFF.

The genes are TRBV4-3 and TRBJ2-1; 7 nucleotides align to TRBD2. The CDR3 extends over 16 amino acids. CDR1 and CDR2 from the germline V gene are LGHNA and YSLEER. Unmatched junction bases numbered 10, after V lost 0 bases and J lost 8 bases. The DNA for the CDR3 is TGCGCCAGCAGCCAAGATCGGCGGGAGTCTAGATATGAGCAGTTCTTC. Residues: CASSQDRRESRYEQFF.

The chain employs TRBV6-1 and TRBJ1-2; 7 bases are shared with TRBD1. This CDR3 spans 14 amino acids. Losses at the gene ends were 5 bases for V and 2 bases for J; bases not matched to a gene: 5. Per the germline V gene, CDR1 is MNHNS and CDR2 is SASEGT. This CDR3 is CASSKGTANYGYTF. The CDR3 DNA is TGTGCCAGCAGTAAAGGGACAGCAAACTATGGCTACACCTTC.

The chain joins TRBV5-8 to TRBJ1-5; D not certain. V lost 4 bases, J lost 0 bases, and 11 bases lay in between. CDR1 SGHTS and CDR2 YDEGEE come from the germline V gene. The CDR3 is made up of 15 amino acids. CDR3 region: CASSLGGHSNQPQHF. CDR3 DNA: TGTGCCAGCAGCCTAGGTGGGCATAGCAATCAGCCCCAGCATTTT.

This chain connects TRBV18 to TRBJ2-1; no reliable D call. Germline CDR1 reads KGHSH; CDR2 reads LQKENI. CDR3 length equals 14 residues. Trimming removed 6 bases from V and 7 bases from J, with 16 bases in between. The CDR3 DNA follows: TGTGCCAGCTCGCGCGGATCAGCCCCAAATGAGCAGTTCTTC. Encoded protein: CASSRGSAPNEQFF. Combining the CDR3 with reference TRBV18 and TRBJ2-1 gives the whole variable domain NAGVMQNPRHLVRRRGQEARLRCSPMKGHSHVYWYRQLPEEGLKFMVYLQKENIIDESGMPKERFSAEFPKEGPSILRIQQVVRGDSAAYFCASSRGSAPNEQFFGPGTRLTVL.

This clone showed up just once. This chain joins TRBV28 and TRBJ2-1; D is uncertain. V was shortened by 4 bases and J by 6 bases, with 4 bases between the two germline ends. Germline values: CDR1 MDHEN, CDR2 SYDVKM. The CDR3 consists of 11 residues. DNA for the CDR3: TGTGCCAGCAGTTGGCTCAATGAGCAGTTCTTC. It encodes CASSWLNEQFF.

The rearrangement links TRBV6-1 to TRBJ2-1, with D perhaps assigned TRBD1 or TRBD2 (5 bases each). Trimming left V 5 bases short and J 7 bases short, with 18 bases between. This CDR3 region has 15 residues. The germline V gene encodes CDR1 MNHNS and CDR2 SASEGT. Here the CDR3 reads CASSFSGTLGNEQFF. The DNA of the CDR3 is TGTGCCAGCAGTTTTTCAGGGACCTTGGGGAATGAGCAGTTCTTC.

The chain links TRBV11-2 to TRBJ2-7, with D tentatively TRBD1 (5 bases). Germline V CDR1 and CDR2: SGHAT, FQNNGV. Between the trimmed V and J ends, which lost 4 bases and 6 bases, there was a span of 7 bases. This CDR3 region has 11 residues. This CDR3 reads CASSSTGEQYF. CDR3 sequence (DNA): TGTGCCAGCAGCTCCACAGGCGAGCAGTACTTC.

Turning to this clone: At one boundary the junction diverges from the germline segment, which might be a read error. The CDR3 DNA sequence: TGTGCCAGCAGTGAATATCCTGGGGGCGGTGGATACACCATATATTTT. Translated, it gives CASSEYPGGGGYTIYF. J is TRBJ1-3 and V is TRBV6-1, with D possibly matching TRBD1 (6 bases). The CDR3 totals 16 residues. Looked up from germline, CDR1 is MNHNS and CDR2 is SASEGT.

Turning to this clone: The CDR3 does not end in the conserved phenylalanine or tryptophan, so this is likely a read error. The chain recombines TRBV28 with TRBJ2-7; D is undetermined. The ends were cut back, 2 bases at V and 9 bases at J, with 11 bases in the middle. Germline CDR1 is MDHEN and CDR2 is SYDVKM. The CDR3 runs 12 residues. Written as DNA, the CDR3 is TGTGCCAGCAGTTTACGTGAGTTTCGGCAGTACCTC. Protein sequence: CASSLREFRQYL.

V usage is TRBV9 and J usage is TRBJ1-1; 9 bases map to TRBD1. Germline assignment: CDR1 SGDLS and CDR2 YYNGEE. The CDR3 covers 15 residues. With 4 bases clipped from V and 5 bases from J, the junction kept 9 bases outside the gene matches. The CDR3 loop reads CASSPRGQGRTEAFF. The CDR3, as DNA: TGTGCCAGCAGCCCGAGGGGACAGGGAAGAACTGAAGCTTTCTTT.

For this clone: At the DNA level, this CDR3 is encoded by other sequences in the same sample as well. The CDR3 coding sequence is TGTGCCAGCAGCCCGTTACAGGGACAAGAGACCCAGTACTTC. It specifies CASSPLQGQETQYF. This chain uses TRBV5-4 with TRBJ2-5; a weak D match, TRBD1 (6 bases). V shed 4 bases and J shed 2 bases, with 12 bases lying between them. CDR1 is SGHNT, CDR2 YYREEE, per germline (reference sequence). There are 14 residues in the CDR3.

The chain combines TRBV19 with TRBJ1-5; the D is unclear. Germline CDR1 is LNHDA and CDR2 is SQIVND (reference sequence). Trimming stripped 3 bases from V and 9 bases from J, with 12 bases between. The CDR3 consists of 13 residues. The CDR3 spells CASSISGNGPQHF. In nucleotides, the CDR3 is TGTGCCAGTAGTATTAGTGGGAATGGGCCCCAGCATTTT.

The V call is TRBV6-1, the J call TRBJ1-4; D is unresolved. The ends were cut back, 3 bases at V and 0 bases at J, with 5 bases in the middle. CDR1 MNHNS and CDR2 SASEGT come from the germline V gene. The CDR3 extends over 14 amino acids. CDR3 DNA: TGTGCCAGCAGTGAGAGTTCAACTAATGAAAAACTGTTTTTT. Amino acids: CASSESSTNEKLFF.

The V call is TRBV6-5, the J call TRBJ2-1; 9 positions agree with TRBD2. The CDR3 has 14 amino acids. Losses at the gene ends were 4 bases for V and 5 bases for J; bases not matched to a gene: 3. CDR1 and CDR2 (germline): MNHEY, SVGAGI. DNA of the CDR3: TGTGCCAGCAGTTTCCGACTAGCGGACAATGAGCAGTTCTTC. Translating gives CASSFRLADNEQFF.

The rearrangement links TRBV7-3 to TRBJ2-3; unclear D gene. V was clipped by 2 bases and J by 0 bases, with 6 bases between them. The CDR3 is 14 amino acids. Germline CDR1 is SGHTA and CDR2 is FQGTGA. The CDR3 DNA follows: TGTGCCAGCAGCTTAGCGGTCAGCACAGATACGCAGTATTTT. Amino acids: CASSLAVSTDTQYF.

The V and J genes are TRBV7-3 and TRBJ1-6; D is uncertain. Germline-derived CDR1 and CDR2 are SGHTA and FQGTGA. The CDR3 length is 13 residues. V was clipped by 1 base and J by 8 bases, with 6 bases between them. The chain's CDR3 is CASSLKPDSPLHF. Written as DNA, the CDR3 is TGTGCCAGCAGCTTAAAACCGGATTCACCCCTCCACTTT.

V gene TRBV5-1 combines with J gene TRBJ2-7; 9 bases line up with TRBD2. J was trimmed by 2 bases and V by 2 bases; bases with no gene match: 5. From germline, CDR1 is SGHRS and CDR2 YFSETQ. This CDR3 has 15 amino acids. CDR3 sequence reads: CASSFLSGSTYEQYF. CDR3 DNA: TGCGCCAGCAGCTTTCTTAGCGGGAGTACCTACGAGCAGTACTTC.